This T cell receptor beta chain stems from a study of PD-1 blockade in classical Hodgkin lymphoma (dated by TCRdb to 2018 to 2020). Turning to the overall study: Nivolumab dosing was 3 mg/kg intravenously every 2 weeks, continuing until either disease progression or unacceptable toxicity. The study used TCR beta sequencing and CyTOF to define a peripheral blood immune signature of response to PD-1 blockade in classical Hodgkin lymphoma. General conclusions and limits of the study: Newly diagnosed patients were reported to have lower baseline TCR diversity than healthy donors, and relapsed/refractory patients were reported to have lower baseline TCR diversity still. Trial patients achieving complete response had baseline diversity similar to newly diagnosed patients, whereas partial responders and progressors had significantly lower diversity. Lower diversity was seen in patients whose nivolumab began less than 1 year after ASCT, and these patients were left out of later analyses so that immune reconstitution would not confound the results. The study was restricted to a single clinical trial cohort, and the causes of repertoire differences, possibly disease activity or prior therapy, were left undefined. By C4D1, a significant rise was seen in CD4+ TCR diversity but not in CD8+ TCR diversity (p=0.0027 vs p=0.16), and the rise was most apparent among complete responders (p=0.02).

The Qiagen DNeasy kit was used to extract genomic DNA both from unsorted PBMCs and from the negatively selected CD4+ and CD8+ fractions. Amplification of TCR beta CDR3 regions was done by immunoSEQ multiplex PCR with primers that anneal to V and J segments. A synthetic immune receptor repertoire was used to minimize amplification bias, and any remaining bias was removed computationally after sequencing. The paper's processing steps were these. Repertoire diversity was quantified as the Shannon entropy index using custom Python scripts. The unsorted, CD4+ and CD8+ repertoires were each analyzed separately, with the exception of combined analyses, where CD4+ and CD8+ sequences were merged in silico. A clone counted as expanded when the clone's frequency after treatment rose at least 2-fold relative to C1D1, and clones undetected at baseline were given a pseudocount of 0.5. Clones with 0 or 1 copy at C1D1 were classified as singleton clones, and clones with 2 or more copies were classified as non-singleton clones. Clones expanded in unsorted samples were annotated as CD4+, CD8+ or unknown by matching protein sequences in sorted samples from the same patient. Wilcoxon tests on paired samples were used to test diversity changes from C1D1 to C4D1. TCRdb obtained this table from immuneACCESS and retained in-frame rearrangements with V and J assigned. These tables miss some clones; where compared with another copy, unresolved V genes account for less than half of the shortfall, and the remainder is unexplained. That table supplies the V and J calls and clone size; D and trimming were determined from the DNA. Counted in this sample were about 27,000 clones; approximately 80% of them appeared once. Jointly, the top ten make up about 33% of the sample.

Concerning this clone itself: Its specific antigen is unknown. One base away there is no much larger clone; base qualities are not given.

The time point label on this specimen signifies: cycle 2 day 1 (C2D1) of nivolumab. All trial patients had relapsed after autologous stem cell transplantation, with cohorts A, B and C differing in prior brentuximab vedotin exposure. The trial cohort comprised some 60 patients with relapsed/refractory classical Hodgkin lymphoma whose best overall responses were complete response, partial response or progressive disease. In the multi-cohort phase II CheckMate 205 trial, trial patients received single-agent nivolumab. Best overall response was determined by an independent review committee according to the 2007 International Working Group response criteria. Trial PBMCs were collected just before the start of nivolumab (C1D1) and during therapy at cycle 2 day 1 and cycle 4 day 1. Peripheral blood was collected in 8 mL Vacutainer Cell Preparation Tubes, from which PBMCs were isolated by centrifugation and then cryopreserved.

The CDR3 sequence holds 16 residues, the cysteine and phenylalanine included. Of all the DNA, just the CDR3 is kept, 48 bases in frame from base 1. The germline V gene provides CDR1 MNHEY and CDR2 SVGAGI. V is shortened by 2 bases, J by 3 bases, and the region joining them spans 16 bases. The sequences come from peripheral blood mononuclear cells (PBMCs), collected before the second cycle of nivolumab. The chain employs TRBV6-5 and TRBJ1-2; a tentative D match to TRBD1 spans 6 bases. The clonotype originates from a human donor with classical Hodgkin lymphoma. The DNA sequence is TGTGCCAGCAGTTACGATCCGGGGGCTATGTACTATGGCTACACCTTC. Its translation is CASSYDPGAMYYGYTF.